The sequence of this T cell receptor beta chain was determined in a study of shared clonotypes between healthy human individuals. General observations from the study: Sharing across a handful of donors was seen in roughly 5.2% of naive CD4 clonotypes.

The authors' processing: In the immunoSEQ data, sequences were junction-only and lacked quality scores, so filtering differed. Measured with immunoSEQ multiplex PCR; TCRdb has only the in-frame clones, and not every one. That table gives V, J and clone size, and the DNA gave D and trimming. The sample contains under 650,000 clones, 90% to 97% of which appear only once. Germline CDR1 reads KGHSH; CDR2 reads LQKENI. The junction had 16 bases not matched to a gene; V was cut back by 6 bases and J by 9 bases. CDR3 length equals 16 residues. With respect to this clone: No antigen is known for it.

V usage is TRBV18 and J usage is TRBJ2-1, with 8 bases that match TRBD2. The sample comprised naive CD4+ T cells sorted from blood. Subset reported: CD45RA+ positively selected. The receptor was isolated from a woman in her thirties in good health. The CDR3 sequence is CASSLEGPGGPGEQFF. The CDR3 DNA follows: TGTGCCAGCTCCCTGGAGGGACCGGGAGGGCCAGGTGAGCAGTTCTTC.